This TCR beta chain came from a study of blood T cell repertoires in COVID-19. Overall study context: Whether acute or convalescent, the COVID-19 samples came from the United States, Italy and Spain. PBMCs, B-cell-depleted T cells, or T cells were the source of the cDNA or gDNA that made up the material.

This CDR3 spans 16 amino acids. V lost 4 bases and J lost 0; bases outside the gene matches: 5. CDR1 and CDR2 (germline): ENHRY, SYGVKD. Original methodology: Scientists estimated how many nucleated cells there were by amplifying reference gene primers. Profiling relied on immunoSEQ multiplex PCR, and the TCRdb table lists in-frame clones only, not all of them. The V and J calls and clone size are taken from that table; D and trimming were inferred from the DNA. The sample yields roughly 200,000 clones, 80% to 90% seen once. The sequence was obtained from a woman of 80 years or more with acute or convalescent COVID-19. Sequencing input: peripheral blood. The chain has TRBV10-3 and TRBJ2-1, with 8 bases that match TRBD2. CDR3 in DNA: TGTGCCATCAGTGGGACTAGCCGAAGCTCCTACAATGAGCAGTTCTTC. Translation: CAISGTSRSSYNEQFF.